Below are 5 T cell receptor beta chains sequenced from a single sample in a study of blood T cell repertoires in COVID-19. TCRdb keeps only in-frame clones here, not all; method: immunoSEQ multiplex PCR. The repertoire includes 150,000 to 160,000 clones, approximately 90% of them detected once, and over 12% sits in the top ten. Sequencing used peripheral blood. These receptors were collected from a middle-aged woman with acute or convalescent COVID-19.

The chain couples TRBV5-1 to TRBJ1-5; tentatively, D is TRBD1 (5 bases). Germline CDR1 reads SGHRS; CDR2 reads YFSETQ. CDR3 length: 15 residues. Trimming stripped 4 bases from V and 2 bases from J, with 13 bases between. The CDR3 DNA sequence: TGCGCCAGCAGCCCTGGGGGGGGAGGCAATCAGCCCCAGCATTTT. Its translation: CASSPGGGGNQPQHF.

The V gene is TRBV28, the J gene TRBJ1-4; 7 bases line up with TRBD1. J lost 3 bases, V lost 2 bases, and 3 bases had no gene match. CDR1 and CDR2 (germline): MDHEN, SYDVKM. The CDR3 has 15 residues. CDR3 loop: CASSLDRASNEKLFF. As DNA, the CDR3 is TGTGCCAGCAGTTTAGACAGGGCCTCTAATGAAAAACTGTTTTTT.

The chain uses TRBV5-6 and TRBJ2-7; possible D gene TRBD1, 6 bases. Germline CDR1 reads SGHDT; CDR2 reads YYEEEE. The length of the CDR3 is 14 residues. Between the trimmed V and J ends, which lost 0 bases and 0 bases, there was a span of 7 bases. As DNA, the CDR3 is TGTGCCAGCAGCTTGGGGGACACCTCCTACGAGCAGTACTTC. Translated, it gives CASSLGDTSYEQYF.

The CDR3 DNA follows: TGCACCAGCAGCCAACCAAGCTGGTTATGGGGAAACACCATATATTTT. Translated, it gives CTSSQPSWLWGNTIYF. The chain couples TRBV1 to TRBJ1-3. TRBV1 constitutes a pseudogene. The length of the CDR3 is 16 residues.

The V gene is TRBV12-3 or TRBV12-4, the J gene TRBJ1-1, with D possibly being TRBD1 (6 bases). V was cut by 6 bases and J by 6 bases, with 11 bases left in between. CDR3 length equals 12 residues. The CDR3 DNA follows: TGTGCCAGCAGGCTACAGGGCCCTGAAGCTTTCTTT. This gives the protein CASRLQGPEAFF.